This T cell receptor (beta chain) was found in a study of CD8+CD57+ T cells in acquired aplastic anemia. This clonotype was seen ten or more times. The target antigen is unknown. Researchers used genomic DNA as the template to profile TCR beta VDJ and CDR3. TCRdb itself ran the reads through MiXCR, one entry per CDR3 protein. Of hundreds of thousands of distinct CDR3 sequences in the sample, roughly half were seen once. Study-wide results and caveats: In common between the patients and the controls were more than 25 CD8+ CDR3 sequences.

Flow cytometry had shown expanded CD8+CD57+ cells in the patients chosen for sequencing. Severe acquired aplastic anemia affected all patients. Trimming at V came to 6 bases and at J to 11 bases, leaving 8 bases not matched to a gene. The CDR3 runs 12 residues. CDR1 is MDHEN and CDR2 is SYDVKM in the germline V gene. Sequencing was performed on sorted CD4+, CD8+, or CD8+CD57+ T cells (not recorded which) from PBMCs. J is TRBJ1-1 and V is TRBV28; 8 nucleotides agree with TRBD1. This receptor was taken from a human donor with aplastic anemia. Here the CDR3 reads CASSPPDRAAFF. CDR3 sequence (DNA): TGTGCCAGCAGCCCACCGGACAGGGCCGCTTTCTTT.